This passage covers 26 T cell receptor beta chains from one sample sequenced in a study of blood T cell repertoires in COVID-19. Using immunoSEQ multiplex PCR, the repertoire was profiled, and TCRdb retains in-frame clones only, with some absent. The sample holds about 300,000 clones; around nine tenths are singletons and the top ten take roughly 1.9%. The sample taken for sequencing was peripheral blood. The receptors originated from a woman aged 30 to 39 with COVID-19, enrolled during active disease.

CDR3 protein: CASSKIHRHHNEQFF. CDR3 bases: TGTGCCAGCAGCAAAATTCACAGACACCACAATGAGCAGTTCTTC. This chain connects TRBV28 to TRBJ2-1; D unclear. The CDR3 is 15 amino acids. Germline V CDR1 and CDR2: MDHEN, SYDVKM. The ends were cut back, 6 bases at V and 5 bases at J, with 17 bases in the middle.

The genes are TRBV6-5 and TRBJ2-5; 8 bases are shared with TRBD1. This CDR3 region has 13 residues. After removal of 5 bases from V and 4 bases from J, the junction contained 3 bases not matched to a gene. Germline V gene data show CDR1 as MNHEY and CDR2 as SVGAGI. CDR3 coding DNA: TGTGCCAGCAGTACAGGGGGTCGAGAGACCCAGTACTTC. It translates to CASSTGGRETQYF.

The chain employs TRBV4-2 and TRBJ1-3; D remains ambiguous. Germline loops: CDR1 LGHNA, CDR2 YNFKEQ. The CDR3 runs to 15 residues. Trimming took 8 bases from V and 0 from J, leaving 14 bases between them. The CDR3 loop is CASQILHSSGNTIYF. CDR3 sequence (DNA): TGTGCCAGCCAAATTCTTCATAGCTCTGGAAACACCATATATTTT.

CDR3 sequence: CASSPRDRRMNTEAFF. The CDR3 coding sequence is TGTGCCAGCTCACCACGGGACAGACGTATGAACACTGAAGCTTTCTTT. This chain joins TRBV18 and TRBJ1-1; the match to TRBD1 covers 7 bases. Germline loops: CDR1 KGHSH, CDR2 LQKENI. V was clipped by 1 base and J by 0 bases; unmatched bases: 5. This CDR3 region has 16 residues.

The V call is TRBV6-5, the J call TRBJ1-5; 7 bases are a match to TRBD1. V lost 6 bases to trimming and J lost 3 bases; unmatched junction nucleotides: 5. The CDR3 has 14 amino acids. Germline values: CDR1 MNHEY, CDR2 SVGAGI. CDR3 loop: CASRKGQYNQPQHF. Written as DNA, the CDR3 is TGTGCCAGCAGAAAGGGACAGTACAATCAGCCCCAGCATTTT.

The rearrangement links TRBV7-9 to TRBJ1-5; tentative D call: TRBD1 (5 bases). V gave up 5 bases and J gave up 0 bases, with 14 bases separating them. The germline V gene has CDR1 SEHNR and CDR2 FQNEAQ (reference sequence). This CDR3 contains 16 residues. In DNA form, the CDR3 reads TGTGCCAGCAGCCCGGGGGGAGGGCCTAGCAATCAGCCCCAGCATTTT. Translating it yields CASSPGGGPSNQPQHF.

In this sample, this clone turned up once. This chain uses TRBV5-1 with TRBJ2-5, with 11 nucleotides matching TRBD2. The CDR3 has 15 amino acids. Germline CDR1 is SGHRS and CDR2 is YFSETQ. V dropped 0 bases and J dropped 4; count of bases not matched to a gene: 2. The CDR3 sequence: CASSLDGLAGETQYF. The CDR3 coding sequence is TGCGCCAGCAGCTTGGATGGACTAGCGGGAGAGACCCAGTACTTC.

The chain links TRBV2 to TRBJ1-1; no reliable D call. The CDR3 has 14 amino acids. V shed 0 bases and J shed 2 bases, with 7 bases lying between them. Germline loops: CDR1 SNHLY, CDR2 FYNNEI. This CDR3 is CASSEARVNTEAFF. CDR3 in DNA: TGTGCCAGCAGTGAAGCGAGGGTAAACACTGAAGCTTTCTTT.

The CDR3 loop is CASTEGTPNTEAFF. Here the CDR3 DNA reads TGTGCCAGCACAGAGGGGACTCCGAACACTGAAGCTTTCTTT. The chain couples TRBV2 to TRBJ1-1; maybe TRBD1 (5 bases). The V gene's germline CDR1 is SNHLY and CDR2 FYNNEI. The CDR3 spans 14 residues. V gave up 7 bases and J gave up 1 base, with 13 bases separating them.

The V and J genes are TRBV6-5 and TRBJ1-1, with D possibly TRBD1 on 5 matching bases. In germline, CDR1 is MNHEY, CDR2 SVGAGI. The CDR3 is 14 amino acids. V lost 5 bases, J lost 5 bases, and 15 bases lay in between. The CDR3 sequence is CASSRTIRGTEAFF. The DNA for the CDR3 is TGTGCCAGCAGTAGGACTATTCGGGGGACTGAAGCTTTCTTT.

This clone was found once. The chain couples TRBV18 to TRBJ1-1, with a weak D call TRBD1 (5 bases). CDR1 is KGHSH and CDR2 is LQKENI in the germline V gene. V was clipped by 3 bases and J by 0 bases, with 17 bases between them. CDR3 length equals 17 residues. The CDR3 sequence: CASSPNGGTLMNTEAFF. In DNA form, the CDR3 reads TGTGCCAGCTCACCTAACGGGGGTACTCTCATGAACACTGAAGCTTTCTTT.

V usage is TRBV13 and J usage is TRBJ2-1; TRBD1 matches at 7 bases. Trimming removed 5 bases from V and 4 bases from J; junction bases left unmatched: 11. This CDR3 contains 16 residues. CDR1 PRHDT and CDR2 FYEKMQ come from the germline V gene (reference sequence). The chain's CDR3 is CASSTRQGGHYNEQFF. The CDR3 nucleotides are TGTGCCAGCAGCACACGACAGGGCGGGCATTACAATGAGCAGTTCTTC.

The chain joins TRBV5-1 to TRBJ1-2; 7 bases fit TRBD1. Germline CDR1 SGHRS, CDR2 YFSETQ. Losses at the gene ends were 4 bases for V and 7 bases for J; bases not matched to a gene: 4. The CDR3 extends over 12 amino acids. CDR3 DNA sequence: TGCGCCAGCAGCCTCGACAGGGCTGGCTACACCTTC. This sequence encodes CASSLDRAGYTF.

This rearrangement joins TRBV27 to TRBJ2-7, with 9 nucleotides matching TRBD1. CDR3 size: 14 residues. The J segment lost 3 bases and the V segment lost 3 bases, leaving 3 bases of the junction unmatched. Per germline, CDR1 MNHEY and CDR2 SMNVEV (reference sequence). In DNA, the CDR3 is TGTGCCAGCAGTTTCCGGGACAGGGACTACGAGCAGTACTTC. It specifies CASSFRDRDYEQYF.

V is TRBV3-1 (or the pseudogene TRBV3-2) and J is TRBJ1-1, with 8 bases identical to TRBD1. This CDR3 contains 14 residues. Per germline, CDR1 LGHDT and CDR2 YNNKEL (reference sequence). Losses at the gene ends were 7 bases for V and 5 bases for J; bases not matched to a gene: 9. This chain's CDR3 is CASTPTGGSTEAFF. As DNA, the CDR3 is TGTGCCAGCACCCCAACAGGGGGAAGTACTGAAGCTTTCTTT.

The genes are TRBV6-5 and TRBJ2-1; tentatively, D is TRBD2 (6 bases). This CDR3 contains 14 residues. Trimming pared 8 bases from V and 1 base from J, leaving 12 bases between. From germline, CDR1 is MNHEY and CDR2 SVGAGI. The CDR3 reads CASAKGGSYNEQFF. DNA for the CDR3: TGTGCCAGCGCAAAGGGAGGATCCTACAATGAGCAGTTCTTC.

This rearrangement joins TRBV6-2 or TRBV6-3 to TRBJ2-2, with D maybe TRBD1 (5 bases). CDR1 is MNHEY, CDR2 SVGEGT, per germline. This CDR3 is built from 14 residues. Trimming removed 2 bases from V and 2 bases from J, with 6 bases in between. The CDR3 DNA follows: TGTGCCAGCAGTTACCAGGGTAACACCGGGGAGCTGTTTTTT. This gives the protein CASSYQGNTGELFF.

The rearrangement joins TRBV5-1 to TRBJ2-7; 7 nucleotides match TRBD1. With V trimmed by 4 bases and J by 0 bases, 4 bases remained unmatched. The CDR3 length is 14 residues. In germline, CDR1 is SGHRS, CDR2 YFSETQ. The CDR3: CASSPGQSSYEQYF. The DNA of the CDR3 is TGCGCCAGCAGCCCGGGACAGAGCTCCTACGAGCAGTACTTC.

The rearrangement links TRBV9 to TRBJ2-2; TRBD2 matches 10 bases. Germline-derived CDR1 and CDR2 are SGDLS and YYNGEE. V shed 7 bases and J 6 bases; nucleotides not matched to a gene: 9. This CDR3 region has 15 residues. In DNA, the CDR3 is TGTGCCAGCCTTCTGGTACTAGCGGGATCCGGGGAGCTGTTTTTT. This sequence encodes CASLLVLAGSGELFF. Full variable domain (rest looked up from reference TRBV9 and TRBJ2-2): DSGVTQTPKHLITATGQRVTLRCSPRSGDLSVYWYQQSLDQGLQFLIQYYNGEERAKGNILERFSAQQFPDLHSELNLSSLELGDSALYFCASLLVLAGSGELFFGEGSRLTVL.

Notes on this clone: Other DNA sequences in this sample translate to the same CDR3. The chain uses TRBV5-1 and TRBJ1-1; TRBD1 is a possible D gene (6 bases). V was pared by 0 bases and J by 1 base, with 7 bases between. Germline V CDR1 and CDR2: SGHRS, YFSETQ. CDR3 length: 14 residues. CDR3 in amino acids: CASSLATGNTEAFF. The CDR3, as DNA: TGCGCCAGCAGCTTGGCGACAGGGAACACTGAAGCTTTCTTT.

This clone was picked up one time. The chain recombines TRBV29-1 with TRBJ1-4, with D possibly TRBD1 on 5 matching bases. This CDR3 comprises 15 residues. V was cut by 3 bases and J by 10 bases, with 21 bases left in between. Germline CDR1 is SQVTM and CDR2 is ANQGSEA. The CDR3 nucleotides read TGCAGCGTTGAGACAACTGCCGGCCATCAGGGAAAACTGTTTTTT. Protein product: CSVETTAGHQGKLFF.

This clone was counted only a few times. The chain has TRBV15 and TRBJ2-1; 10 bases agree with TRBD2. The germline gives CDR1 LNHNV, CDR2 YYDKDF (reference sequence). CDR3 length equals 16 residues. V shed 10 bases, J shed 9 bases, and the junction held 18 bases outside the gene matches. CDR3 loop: CAIEMELAGSPGEQFF. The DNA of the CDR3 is TGTGCCATCGAGATGGAACTAGCGGGGAGCCCTGGTGAGCAGTTCTTC.

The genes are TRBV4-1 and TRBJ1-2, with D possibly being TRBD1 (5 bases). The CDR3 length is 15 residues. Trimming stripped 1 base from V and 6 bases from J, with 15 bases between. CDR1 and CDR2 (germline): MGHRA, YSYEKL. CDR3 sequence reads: CASSQGWTRSDGYTF. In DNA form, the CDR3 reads TGCGCCAGCAGCCAAGGCTGGACAAGGTCGGATGGCTACACCTTC.

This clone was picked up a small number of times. The CDR3 sequence is CASSPMSFSEQFF. The CDR3 DNA follows: TGTGCCAGCAGCCCGATGTCTTTCAGTGAGCAGTTCTTC. The chain links TRBV13 to TRBJ2-1; D call uncertain. Germline V gene lookup returns CDR1 PRHDT and CDR2 FYEKMQ (reference sequence). The CDR3 is 13 residues long. Trimming removed 5 bases at V and 9 bases at J, with 14 bases between.

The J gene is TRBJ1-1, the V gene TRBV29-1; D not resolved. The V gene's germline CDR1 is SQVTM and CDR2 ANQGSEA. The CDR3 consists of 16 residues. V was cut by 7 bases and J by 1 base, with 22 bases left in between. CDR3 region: CSGLSRGPWGNTEAFF. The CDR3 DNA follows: TGCAGCGGCCTGAGCCGGGGTCCATGGGGGAACACTGAAGCTTTCTTT.

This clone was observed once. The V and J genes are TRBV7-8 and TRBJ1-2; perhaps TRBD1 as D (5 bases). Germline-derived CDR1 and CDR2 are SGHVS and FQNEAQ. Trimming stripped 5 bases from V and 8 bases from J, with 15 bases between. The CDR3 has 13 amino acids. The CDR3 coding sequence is TGTGCCAGCAGCGCTCGGGACTTTAGGGGCTACACCTTC. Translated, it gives CASSARDFRGYTF.